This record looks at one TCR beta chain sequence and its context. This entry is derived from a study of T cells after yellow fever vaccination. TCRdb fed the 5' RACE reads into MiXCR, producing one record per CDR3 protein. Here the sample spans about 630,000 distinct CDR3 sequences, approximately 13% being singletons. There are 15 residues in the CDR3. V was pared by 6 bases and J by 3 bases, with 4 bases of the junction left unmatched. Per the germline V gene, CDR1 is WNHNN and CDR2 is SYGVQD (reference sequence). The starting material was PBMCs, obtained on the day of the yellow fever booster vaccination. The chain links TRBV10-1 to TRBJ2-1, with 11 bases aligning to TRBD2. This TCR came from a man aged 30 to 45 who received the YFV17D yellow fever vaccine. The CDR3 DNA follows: TGCGCCAGCAGCGATCTAGCGGGAGGCTACAATGAGCAGTTCTTC. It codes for CASSDLAGGYNEQFF.